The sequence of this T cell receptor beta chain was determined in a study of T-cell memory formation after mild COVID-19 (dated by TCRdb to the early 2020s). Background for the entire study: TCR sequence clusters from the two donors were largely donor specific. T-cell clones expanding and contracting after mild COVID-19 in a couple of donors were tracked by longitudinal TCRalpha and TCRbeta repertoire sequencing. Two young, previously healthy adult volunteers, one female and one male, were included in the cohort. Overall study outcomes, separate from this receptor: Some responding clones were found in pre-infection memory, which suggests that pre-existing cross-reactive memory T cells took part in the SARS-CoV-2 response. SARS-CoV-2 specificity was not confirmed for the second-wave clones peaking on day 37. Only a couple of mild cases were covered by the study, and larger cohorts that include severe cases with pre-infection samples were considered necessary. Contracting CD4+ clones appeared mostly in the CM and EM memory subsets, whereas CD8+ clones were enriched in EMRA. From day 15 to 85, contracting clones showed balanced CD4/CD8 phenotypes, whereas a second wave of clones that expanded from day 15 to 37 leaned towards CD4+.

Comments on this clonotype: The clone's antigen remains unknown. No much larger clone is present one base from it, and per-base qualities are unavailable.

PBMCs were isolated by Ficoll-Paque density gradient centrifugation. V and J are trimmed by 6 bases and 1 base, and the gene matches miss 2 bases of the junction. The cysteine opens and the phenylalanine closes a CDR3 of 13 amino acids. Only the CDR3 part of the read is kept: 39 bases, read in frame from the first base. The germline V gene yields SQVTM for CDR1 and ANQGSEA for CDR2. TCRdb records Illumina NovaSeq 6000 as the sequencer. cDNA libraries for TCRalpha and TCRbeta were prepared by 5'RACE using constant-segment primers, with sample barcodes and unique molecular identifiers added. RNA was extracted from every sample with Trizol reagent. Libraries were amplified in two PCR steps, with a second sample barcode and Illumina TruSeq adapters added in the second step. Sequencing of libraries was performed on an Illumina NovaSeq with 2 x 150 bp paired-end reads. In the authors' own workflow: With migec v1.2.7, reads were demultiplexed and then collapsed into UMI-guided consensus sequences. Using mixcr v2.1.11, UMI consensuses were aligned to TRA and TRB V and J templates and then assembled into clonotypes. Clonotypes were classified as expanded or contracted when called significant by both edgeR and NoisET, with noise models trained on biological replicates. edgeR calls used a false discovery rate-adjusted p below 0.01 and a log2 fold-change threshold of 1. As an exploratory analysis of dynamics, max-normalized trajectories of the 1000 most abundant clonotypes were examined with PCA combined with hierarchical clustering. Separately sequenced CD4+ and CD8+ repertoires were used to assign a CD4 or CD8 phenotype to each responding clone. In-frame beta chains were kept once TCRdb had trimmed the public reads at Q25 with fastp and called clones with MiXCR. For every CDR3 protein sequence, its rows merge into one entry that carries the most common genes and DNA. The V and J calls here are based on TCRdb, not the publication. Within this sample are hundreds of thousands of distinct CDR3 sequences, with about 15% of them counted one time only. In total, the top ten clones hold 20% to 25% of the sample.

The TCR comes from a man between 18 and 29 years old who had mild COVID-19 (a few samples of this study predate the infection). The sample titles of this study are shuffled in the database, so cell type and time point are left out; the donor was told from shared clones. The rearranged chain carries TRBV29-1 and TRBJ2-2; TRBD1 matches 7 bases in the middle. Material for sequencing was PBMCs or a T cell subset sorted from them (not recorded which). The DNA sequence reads TGCAGCGTATACAGGGGGAACACCGGGGAGCTGTTTTTT. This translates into CSVYRGNTGELFF.